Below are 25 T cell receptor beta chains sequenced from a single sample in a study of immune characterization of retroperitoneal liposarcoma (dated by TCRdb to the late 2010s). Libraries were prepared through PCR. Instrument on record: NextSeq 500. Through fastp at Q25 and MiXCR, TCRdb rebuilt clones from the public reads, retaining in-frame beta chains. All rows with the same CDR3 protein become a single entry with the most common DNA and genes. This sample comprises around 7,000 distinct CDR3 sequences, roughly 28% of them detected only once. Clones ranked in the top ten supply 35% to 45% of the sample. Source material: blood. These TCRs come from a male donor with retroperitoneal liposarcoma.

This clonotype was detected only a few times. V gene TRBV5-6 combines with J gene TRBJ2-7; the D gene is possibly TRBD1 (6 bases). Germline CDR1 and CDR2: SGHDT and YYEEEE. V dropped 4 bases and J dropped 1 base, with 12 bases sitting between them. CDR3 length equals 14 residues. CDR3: CASSRRQVSYEQYF. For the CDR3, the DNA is TGTGCCAGCAGCCGGAGACAGGTTTCCTACGAGCAGTACTTC.

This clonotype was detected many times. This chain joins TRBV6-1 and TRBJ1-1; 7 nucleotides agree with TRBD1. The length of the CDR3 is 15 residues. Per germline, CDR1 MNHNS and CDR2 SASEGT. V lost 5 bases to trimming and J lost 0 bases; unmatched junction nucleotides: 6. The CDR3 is CASSRTGQMNTEAFF. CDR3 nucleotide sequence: TGTGCCAGCAGTCGAACGGGACAGATGAACACTGAAGCTTTCTTT.

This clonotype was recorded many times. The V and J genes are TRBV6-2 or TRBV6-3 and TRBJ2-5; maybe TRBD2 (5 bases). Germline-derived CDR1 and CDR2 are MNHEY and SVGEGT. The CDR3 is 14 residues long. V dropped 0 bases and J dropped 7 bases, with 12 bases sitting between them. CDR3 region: CASSYSGSRGTQYF. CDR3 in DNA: TGTGCCAGCAGTTACTCAGGGAGTCGGGGGACCCAGTACTTC.

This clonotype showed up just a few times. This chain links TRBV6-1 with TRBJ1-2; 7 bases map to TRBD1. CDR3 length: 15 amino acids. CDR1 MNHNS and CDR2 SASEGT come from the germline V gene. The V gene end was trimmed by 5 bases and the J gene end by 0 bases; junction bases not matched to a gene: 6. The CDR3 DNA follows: TGTGCCAGCAGTAGACAGGGACCCTCTAACTATGGCTACACCTTC. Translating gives CASSRQGPSNYGYTF.

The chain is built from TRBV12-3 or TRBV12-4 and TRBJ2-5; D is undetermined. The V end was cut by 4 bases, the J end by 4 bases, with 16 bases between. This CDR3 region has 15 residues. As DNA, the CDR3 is TGTGCCAGCAGTTCTGGTTCCACCATGTTAGAGACCCAGTACTTC. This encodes CASSSGSTMLETQYF.

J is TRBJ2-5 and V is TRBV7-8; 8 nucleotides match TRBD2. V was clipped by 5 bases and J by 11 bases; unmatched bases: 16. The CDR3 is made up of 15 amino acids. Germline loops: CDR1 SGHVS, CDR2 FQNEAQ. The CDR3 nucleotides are TGTGCCAGCAGCCCCGTGGGGACTAGTTCCGGGGAGCAGTACTTC. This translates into CASSPVGTSSGEQYF.

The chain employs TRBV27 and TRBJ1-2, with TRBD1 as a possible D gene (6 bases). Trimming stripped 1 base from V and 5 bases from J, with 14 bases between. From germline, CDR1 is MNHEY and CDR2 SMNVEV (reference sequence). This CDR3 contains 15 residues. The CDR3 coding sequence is TGTGCCAGCAGTTTATTCGCAGGGGCCGAGTATGGCTACACCTTC. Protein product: CASSLFAGAEYGYTF.

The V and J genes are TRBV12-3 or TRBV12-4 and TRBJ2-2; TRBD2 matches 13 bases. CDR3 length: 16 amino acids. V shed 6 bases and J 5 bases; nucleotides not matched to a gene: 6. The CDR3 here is CASRQPGLAGTGELFF. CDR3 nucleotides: TGTGCCAGCAGACAACCGGGACTAGCGGGAACCGGGGAGCTGTTTTTT.

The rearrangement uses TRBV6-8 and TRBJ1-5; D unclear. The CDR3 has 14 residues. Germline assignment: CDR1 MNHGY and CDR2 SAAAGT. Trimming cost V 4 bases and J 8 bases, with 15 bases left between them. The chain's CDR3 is CASSLRTVIEPQHF. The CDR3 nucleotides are TGTGCCAGCAGTTTACGGACCGTGATCGAGCCCCAGCATTTT.

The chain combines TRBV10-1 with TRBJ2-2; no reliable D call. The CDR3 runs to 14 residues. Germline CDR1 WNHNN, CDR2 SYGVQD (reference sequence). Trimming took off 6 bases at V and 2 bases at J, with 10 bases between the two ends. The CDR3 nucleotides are TGCGCCAGCAGCTCTGGGGAAAACACCGGGGAGCTGTTTTTT. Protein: CASSSGENTGELFF.

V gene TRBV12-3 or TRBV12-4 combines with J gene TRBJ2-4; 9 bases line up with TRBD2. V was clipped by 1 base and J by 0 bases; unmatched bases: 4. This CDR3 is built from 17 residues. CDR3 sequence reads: CASSLEASGVAKNIQYF. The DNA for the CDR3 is TGTGCCAGCAGTTTAGAAGCTAGCGGGGTAGCCAAAAACATTCAGTACTTC.

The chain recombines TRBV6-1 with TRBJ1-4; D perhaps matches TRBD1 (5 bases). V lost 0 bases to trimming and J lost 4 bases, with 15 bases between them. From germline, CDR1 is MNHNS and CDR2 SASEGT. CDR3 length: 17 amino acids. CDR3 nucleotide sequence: TGTGCCAGCAGTGAAGCCCCGGTTGCGGGGGGTAATGAAAAACTGTTTTTT. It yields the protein CASSEAPVAGGNEKLFF.

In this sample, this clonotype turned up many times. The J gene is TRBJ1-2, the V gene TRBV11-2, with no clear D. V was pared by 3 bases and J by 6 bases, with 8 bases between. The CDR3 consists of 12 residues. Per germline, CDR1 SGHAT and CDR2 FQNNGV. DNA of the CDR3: TGTGCCAGCAGCTTTGATGTCCATGGCTACACCTTC. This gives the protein CASSFDVHGYTF.

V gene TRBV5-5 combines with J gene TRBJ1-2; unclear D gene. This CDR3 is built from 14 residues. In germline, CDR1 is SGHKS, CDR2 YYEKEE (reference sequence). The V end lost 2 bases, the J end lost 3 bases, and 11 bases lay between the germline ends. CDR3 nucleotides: TGTGCCAGCAGCTTCCAGGACGGGTACTATGGCTACACCTTC. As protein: CASSFQDGYYGYTF.

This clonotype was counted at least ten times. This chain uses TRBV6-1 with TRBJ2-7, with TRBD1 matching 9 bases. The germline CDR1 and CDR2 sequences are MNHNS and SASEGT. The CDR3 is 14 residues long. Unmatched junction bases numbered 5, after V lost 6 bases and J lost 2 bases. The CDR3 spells CASSPRDRAYEQYF. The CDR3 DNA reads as TGTGCCAGCAGCCCCCGGGACAGGGCCTACGAGCAGTACTTC.

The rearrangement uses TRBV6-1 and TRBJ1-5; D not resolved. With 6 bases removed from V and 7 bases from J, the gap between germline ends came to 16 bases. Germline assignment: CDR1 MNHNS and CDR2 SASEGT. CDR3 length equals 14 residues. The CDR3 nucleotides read TGTGCCAGCAGCCCGTTCCTTACGGGGCAGCCCCAGCATTTT. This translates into CASSPFLTGQPQHF.

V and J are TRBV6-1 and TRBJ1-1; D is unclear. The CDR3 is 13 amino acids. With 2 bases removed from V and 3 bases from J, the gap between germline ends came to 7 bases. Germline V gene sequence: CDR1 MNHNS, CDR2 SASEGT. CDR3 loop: CASSELKYTEAFF. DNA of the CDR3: TGTGCCAGCAGTGAACTTAAGTACACTGAAGCTTTCTTT.

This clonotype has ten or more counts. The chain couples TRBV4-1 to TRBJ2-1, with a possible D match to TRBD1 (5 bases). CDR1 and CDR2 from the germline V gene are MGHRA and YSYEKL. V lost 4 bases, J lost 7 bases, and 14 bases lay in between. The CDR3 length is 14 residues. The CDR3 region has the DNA TGCGCCAGCAGCCCCGAAGGGGCAGGGAATGAGCAGTTCTTC. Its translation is CASSPEGAGNEQFF.

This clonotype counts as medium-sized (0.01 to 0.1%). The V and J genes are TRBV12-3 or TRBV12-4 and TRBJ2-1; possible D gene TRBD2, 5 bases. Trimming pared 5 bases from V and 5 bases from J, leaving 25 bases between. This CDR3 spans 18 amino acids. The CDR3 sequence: CASSKKQTLAGVDNEQFF. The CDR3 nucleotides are TGTGCCAGCAGTAAAAAGCAAACACTGGCCGGGGTTGACAATGAGCAGTTCTTC.

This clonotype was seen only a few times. The CDR3 spells CASSYGGWETQYF. The DNA for the CDR3 is TGTGCCAGCAGTTACGGGGGCTGGGAGACCCAGTACTTC. The chain couples TRBV6-6 to TRBJ2-5, with D possibly TRBD1 on 6 matching bases. The V end lost 2 bases, the J end lost 5 bases, and 9 bases lay between the germline ends. Germline V gives CDR1 MNHNY, CDR2 SVGAGI (reference sequence). This CDR3 has 13 residues.

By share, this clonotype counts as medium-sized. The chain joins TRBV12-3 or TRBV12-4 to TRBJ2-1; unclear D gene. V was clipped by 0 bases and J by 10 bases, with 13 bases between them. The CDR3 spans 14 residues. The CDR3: CASSLAGGPYEQFF. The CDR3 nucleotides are TGTGCCAGCAGTTTAGCGGGTGGCCCCTACGAGCAGTTCTTC.

CDR3 in amino acids: CASSLLAGMQETQYF. The CDR3 DNA reads as TGTGCCAGCAGTCTACTAGCGGGAATGCAAGAGACCCAGTACTTC. The V gene is TRBV6-2 or TRBV6-3, the J gene TRBJ2-5, with TRBD2 matching over 10 bases. Germline lookup yields CDR1 MNHEY and CDR2 SVGEGT. V was pared by 5 bases and J by 2 bases, with 5 bases of the junction left unmatched. This CDR3 has 15 residues.

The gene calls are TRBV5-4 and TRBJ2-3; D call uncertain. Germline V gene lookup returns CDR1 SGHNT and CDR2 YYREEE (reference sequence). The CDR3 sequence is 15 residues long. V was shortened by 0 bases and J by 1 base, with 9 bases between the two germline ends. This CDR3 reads CASSLVTFGTDTQYF. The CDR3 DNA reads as TGTGCCAGCAGCTTGGTTACATTTGGCACAGATACGCAGTATTTT.

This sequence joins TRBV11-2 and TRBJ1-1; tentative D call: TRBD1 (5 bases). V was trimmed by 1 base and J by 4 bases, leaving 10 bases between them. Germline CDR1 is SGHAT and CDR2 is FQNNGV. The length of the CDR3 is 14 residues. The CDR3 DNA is TGTGCCAGCAGCTTAGGGGGGTTAGGCACTGAAGCTTTCTTT. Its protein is CASSLGGLGTEAFF.

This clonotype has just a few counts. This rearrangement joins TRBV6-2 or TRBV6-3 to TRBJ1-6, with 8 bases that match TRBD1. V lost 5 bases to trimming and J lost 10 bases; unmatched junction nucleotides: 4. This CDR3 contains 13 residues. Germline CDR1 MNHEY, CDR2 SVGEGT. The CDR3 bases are TGTGCCAGCAGTGGACAGGGATACTCACCCCTCCACTTT. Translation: CASSGQGYSPLHF.